The T cell receptor (beta chain) described here comes from a study of T cells in Graves' hyperthyroidism and ophthalmopathy. Authors of the study amplified TCR beta CDR3 regions from RNA transcripts. TCR CDR3 regions were first amplified by RT-PCR with HTBI primers. TCRdb reanalysed the multiplex PCR reads using MiXCR and keeps one entry per CDR3 protein. The sample comprises roughly 250,000 distinct CDR3 sequences, approximately 20% of which are singletons, and around 62% rests with the top ten. Sequenced sample: blood. This receptor was identified in a man aged 25 to 40 with Graves' ophthalmopathy.

The CDR3 region has the DNA TGCAGTGTTCTTCCGACTAGCGGGGGGACAGATACGCAGTATTTT. This gives the protein CSVLPTSGGTDTQYF. The rearrangement joins TRBV20-1 to TRBJ2-3, with 13 bases matching TRBD2. The length of the CDR3 is 15 residues. Germline V CDR1 and CDR2: DFQATT, SNEGSKA (reference sequence). After removal of 7 bases from V and 3 bases from J, the junction contained 7 bases not matched to a gene.